The clone carrying this T cell receptor beta chain was observed a few times. Its antigen is still unknown. The data originate from a study of identical twins. The study, taken as a whole, reports: Excess sharing by twins proved weaker in beta out-of-frame sequences. Fewer insertions were carried by abundant cord blood beta clonotypes, but none was seen in memory repertoires.

This CDR3 region has 18 residues. Germline V gene data show CDR1 as SGHVS and CDR2 as FQNEAQ. V shed 0 bases and J 5 bases; nucleotides not matched to a gene: 6. Unique molecular identifiers were present on the cDNA, and a universal primer site came from template switching. TCRdb redid the calling of the 5' RACE reads with MiXCR, one entry per CDR3 protein. Altogether 1.5 million or so distinct CDR3 sequences are present, about 30% being singletons, with the ten largest covering 0.27%. The chain links TRBV7-8 to TRBJ2-2, with TRBD2 identical over 13 bases. What was sequenced was cord blood. The source of this sequence is a newborn girl in good health. DNA of the CDR3: TGTGCCAGCAGCTTAGCCAGACTAGCGGGGGGCCGGACCGGGGAGCTGTTTTTT. Its protein is CASSLARLAGGRTGELFF.